The 32 T cell receptor beta chains listed next were all sequenced from one sample in a study of T-cell reconstitution after alpha-beta-depleted transplantation in children. Unique molecular identifiers were incorporated into the prepared TCRbeta library. TCRdb called the PCR reads again in MiXCR, with one record for every CDR3 protein. Of tens of thousands of distinct CDR3 sequences in the sample, 13% to 15% were seen once. The sequenced sample was PBMCs, mostly from graft donor cells, obtained 180 days after TCRalphabeta/CD19-depleted stem cell transplant. These TCRs come from a male patient between 2 and 9 years old who had a stem cell transplant for acute lymphoblastic leukemia, so the T cells may come from the graft donor.

This chain connects TRBV7-2 to TRBJ2-1; 14 bases fit TRBD2. The CDR3 runs to 16 residues. The trim removed 5 bases at V and 9 bases at J, leaving 9 bases unmatched. Looked up from germline, CDR1 is SGHTA and CDR2 is FQGNSA. The CDR3 protein is CASSPLGLAGASEQFF. DNA of the CDR3: TGTGCCAGCAGCCCCCTGGGACTAGCGGGAGCCAGTGAGCAGTTCTTC. The entire variable domain, with the rest obtained from reference TRBV7-2 and TRBJ2-1, is as follows: GAGVSQSPSNKVTEKGKDVELRCDPISGHTALYWYRQSLGQGLEFLIYFQGNSAPDKSGLPSDRFSAERTGGSVSTLTIQRTQQEDSAVYLCASSPLGLAGASEQFFGPGTRLTVL.

This sequence joins TRBV28 and TRBJ2-1; D is undetermined. From germline, CDR1 is MDHEN and CDR2 SYDVKM. The CDR3 covers 11 residues. The V gene lost 7 bases and the J gene lost 11 bases, with 12 bases spanning the gap. This chain's CDR3 is CASKTSRKQFF. DNA for the CDR3: TGTGCCAGCAAAACTTCCCGGAAGCAGTTCTTC. The variable domain in full, completed from reference TRBV28 and TRBJ2-1, reads DVKVTQSSRYLVKRTGEKVFLECVQDMDHENMFWYRQDPGLGLRLIYFSYDVKMKEKGDIPEGYSVSREKKERFSLILESASTNQTSMYLCASKTSRKQFFGPGTRLTVL.

The gene calls are TRBV11-3 and TRBJ2-1; D is possibly TRBD2 (7 bases). There are 16 residues in the CDR3. V was cut by 5 bases and J by 1 base, with 15 bases left in between. Per the germline V gene, CDR1 is SGHNT and CDR2 is YENEEA. The CDR3 sequence: CASSPGGGQSYNEQFF. In nucleotides, the CDR3 is TGTGCCAGCAGCCCCGGCGGGGGCCAGTCCTACAATGAGCAGTTCTTC.

The rearrangement uses TRBV10-3 and TRBJ2-4, with 8 positions matching TRBD2. The CDR3 contains 13 residues. CDR1 is ENHRY, CDR2 SYGVKD, per germline. V was pared by 8 bases and J by 4 bases, with 4 bases of the junction left unmatched. This CDR3 is CAIAGGGKNIQYF. In DNA, the CDR3 is TGTGCCATCGCCGGGGGGGGGAAAAACATTCAGTACTTC.

The chain links TRBV20-1 to TRBJ2-7, with D uncertain. V lost 0 bases to trimming and J lost 4 bases, with 13 bases between them. Looked up from germline, CDR1 is DFQATT and CDR2 is SNEGSKA (reference sequence). The CDR3 contains 14 residues. CDR3 residues: CSAREQPPEYEQYF. The CDR3 DNA reads TGCAGTGCTAGAGAGCAGCCCCCGGAGTACGAGCAGTACTTC.

This chain joins TRBV14 and TRBJ2-3; D is ambiguous. Germline CDR1 is SGHDN and CDR2 is FVKESK. Trimming removed 1 base from V and 5 bases from J, with 7 bases in between. The CDR3 is 13 residues long. CDR3 protein: CASSQVRGDTQYF. The DNA for the CDR3 is TGTGCCAGCAGCCAAGTTAGAGGAGATACGCAGTATTTT.

In the case of this clonotype: This may come from a read error, since a much larger clone is one base off. V usage is TRBV27 and J usage is TRBJ2-5; TRBD1 agrees at 11 bases. Germline assignment: CDR1 MNHEY and CDR2 SMNVEV (reference sequence). J was trimmed by 4 bases and V by 8 bases; bases with no gene match: 6. This CDR3 has 14 amino acids. CDR3 in amino acids: CASGSDRGRETQYF. DNA of the CDR3: TGTGCCAGCGGTTCGGACAGGGGGCGAGAGACCCAGTACTTC.

This clonotype was found a few times. The chain has TRBV6-1 and TRBJ2-2; the D is unclear. Germline loops: CDR1 MNHNS, CDR2 SASEGT. The CDR3 runs 16 residues. Trimming removed 3 bases from V and 0 bases from J, with 11 bases in between. The CDR3 coding sequence is TGTGCCAGCAGTGATCTACAGAGAACGAACACCGGGGAGCTGTTTTTT. Its protein is CASSDLQRTNTGELFF.

This clonotype was seen repeatedly, ten times or more. The rearrangement joins TRBV5-1 to TRBJ2-7; D remains unclear. This CDR3 spans 12 amino acids. V gave up 3 bases and J gave up 2 bases, with 6 bases separating them. CDR1 and CDR2 from the germline V gene are SGHRS and YFSETQ. The CDR3 region has the DNA TGCGCCAGCAGCTCCCCTGCCTACGAGCAGTACTTC. Translation gives CASSSPAYEQYF.

In nucleotides, the CDR3 is TGTGCCAGTCCGGGGGTGAACACTGAAGCTTTCTTT. Translated, it gives CASPGVNTEAFF. The rearrangement uses TRBV6-1 and TRBJ1-1, with D possibly TRBD1 on 5 matching bases. The V end was cut by 9 bases, the J end by 0 bases, with 8 bases between. The length of the CDR3 is 12 residues. Germline values: CDR1 MNHNS, CDR2 SASEGT.

The chain recombines TRBV5-4 with TRBJ2-5; D possibly uses TRBD1 or TRBD2 (5 bases each). Trimming took off 3 bases at V and 5 bases at J, with 17 bases between the two ends. CDR1 is SGHNT and CDR2 is YYREEE in the germline V gene (reference sequence). The length of the CDR3 is 15 residues. CDR3 sequence: CASSSRLLRDETQYF. The DNA of the CDR3 is TGTGCCAGCAGCTCCCGGCTCCTCCGGGACGAGACCCAGTACTTC.

This clonotype was detected a few times. This chain joins TRBV11-2 and TRBJ1-3; no definite D call. The CDR3 extends over 14 amino acids. V lost 5 bases and J 7 bases, leaving 15 bases between the germline ends. The germline V gene encodes CDR1 SGHAT and CDR2 FQNNGV. CDR3 sequence: CASSVTDAGNTIYF. In nucleotides, the CDR3 is TGTGCCAGCAGCGTCACGGACGCGGGGAACACCATATATTTT.

Of note for this clonotype: One junction end does not reproduce the germline sequence, and a read error may be involved. The chain carries TRBV27 and TRBJ2-1; D gene ambiguous. This CDR3 has 15 residues. Germline CDR1 is MNHEY and CDR2 is SMNVEV (reference sequence). CDR3 in amino acids: CASSFGPSSYNKQFF. In DNA, the CDR3 is TGTGCCAGCAGTTTCGGGCCCAGCTCCTACAATAAGCAGTTCTTC.

This clonotype has more than one count but fewer than ten. The chain joins TRBV7-9 to TRBJ1-4; 8 bases line up with TRBD1. V trimming: 5 bases; J trimming: 5 bases; junction bases outside the gene matches: 7. The germline CDR1 and CDR2 sequences are SEHNR and FQNEAQ (reference sequence). This CDR3 is built from 15 residues. CDR3 sequence reads: CASSVGRTGNEKLFF. The CDR3 bases are TGTGCCAGCAGCGTAGGACGGACAGGGAATGAAAAACTGTTTTTT. Drawing the rest from reference TRBV7-9 and TRBJ1-4, the complete variable domain is DTGVSQNPRHKITKRGQNVTFRCDPISEHNRLYWYRQTLGQGPEFLTYFQNEAQLEKSRLLSDRFSAERPKGSFSTLEIQRTEQGDSAMYLCASSVGRTGNEKLFFGSGTQLSVL.

This clonotype showed up just a few times. The chain combines TRBV5-1 with TRBJ2-6, with D uncertain. V was trimmed by 4 bases and J by 0 bases, leaving 14 bases between them. The V gene's germline CDR1 is SGHRS and CDR2 YFSETQ. The length of the CDR3 is 17 residues. CDR3 coding DNA: TGCGCCAGCAGCATGAGAGGTCCCCACTCTGGGGCCAACGTCCTGACTTTC. It yields the protein CASSMRGPHSGANVLTF.

The chain uses TRBV5-1 and TRBJ2-1; the D is unclear. This CDR3 is built from 14 residues. CDR1 and CDR2 from the germline V gene are SGHRS and YFSETQ. The germline V and J ends were trimmed by 4 bases and 8 bases, with 16 bases remaining between them. This chain's CDR3 is CASSPKKLPDEQFF. In DNA form, the CDR3 reads TGCGCCAGCAGCCCTAAAAAATTGCCTGATGAGCAGTTCTTC.

This clonotype was seen many times. The chain uses TRBV20-1 and TRBJ1-2, with a tentative D call TRBD1 (6 bases). Trimming left V 0 bases short and J 8 bases short, with 13 bases between. The CDR3 has 13 amino acids. The V gene's germline CDR1 is DFQATT and CDR2 SNEGSKA (reference sequence). CDR3: CSARDQGPGGYTF. As DNA, the CDR3 is TGCAGTGCTAGAGATCAGGGGCCGGGGGGCTACACCTTC.

This clonotype has more than one count but fewer than ten. The chain uses TRBV7-9 and TRBJ2-7, with 11 nucleotides matching TRBD2. The CDR3 extends over 14 amino acids. Germline V lookup: CDR1 SEHNR, CDR2 FQNEAQ (reference sequence). J lost 2 bases, V lost 5 bases, and 2 bases had no gene match. Here the CDR3 reads CASSLSGGAYEQYF. CDR3 sequence (DNA): TGTGCCAGCAGCCTTAGCGGGGGGGCCTACGAGCAGTACTTC.

This clonotype has a handful of counts. The J gene is TRBJ2-7, the V gene TRBV28, with D perhaps TRBD1 or TRBD2 (5 bases each). This CDR3 contains 13 residues. V gave up 8 bases and J gave up 5 bases, with 16 bases separating them. The V gene's germline CDR1 is MDHEN and CDR2 SYDVKM. The DNA for the CDR3 is TGTGCCAGCTTCGGGCTAGCAGGGAACGAGCAGTACTTC. This codes for CASFGLAGNEQYF.

This clonotype was counted between two and nine times. This chain links TRBV7-3 with TRBJ2-4; the D is unclear. CDR3 length: 13 residues. V was trimmed by 1 base and J by 2 bases, leaving 3 bases between them. Germline V gene data show CDR1 as SGHTA and CDR2 as FQGTGA. This CDR3 is CASSLNPKNIQYF. The CDR3 DNA follows: TGTGCCAGCAGCTTAAACCCCAAAAACATTCAGTACTTC.

V gene TRBV11-3 combines with J gene TRBJ2-2; D remains unclear. CDR3 length: 14 residues. V lost 0 bases and J 2 bases, leaving 4 bases between the germline ends. The germline V gene encodes CDR1 SGHNT and CDR2 YENEEA. DNA for the CDR3: TGTGCCAGCAGCTTAGATCTTAACACCGGGGAGCTGTTTTTT. Translation: CASSLDLNTGELFF.

This clonotype showed up many times. The chain employs TRBV6-2 or TRBV6-3 and TRBJ1-5, with D possibly being TRBD1 (6 bases). V was clipped by 6 bases and J by 0 bases, with 27 bases between them. The CDR3 is made up of 20 amino acids. Germline V lookup: CDR1 MNHEY, CDR2 SVGEGT. The CDR3 DNA sequence: TGTGCCAGCAGCATCGACTCAGGCTCGGGACACCAATATAGCAATCAGCCCCAGCATTTT. Protein: CASSIDSGSGHQYSNQPQHF.

This clonotype was counted a few times. The rearrangement joins TRBV20-1 to TRBJ1-1, with 7 bases that match TRBD1. Germline assignment: CDR1 DFQATT and CDR2 SNEGSKA (reference sequence). V shed 6 bases and J 5 bases; nucleotides not matched to a gene: 6. The CDR3 runs 12 residues. The chain's CDR3 is CSAWTGGTEAFF. In nucleotides, the CDR3 is TGCAGTGCATGGACAGGAGGGACTGAAGCTTTCTTT.

On this clonotype: An end of the junction does not agree with germline; a read error may underlie this. This chain links TRBV20-1 with TRBJ2-5; 8 bases line up with TRBD2. CDR1 and CDR2 from the germline V gene are DFQATT and SNEGSKA (reference sequence). This CDR3 contains 15 residues. The CDR3 nucleotides read TGCAGTGCTACGCTCCCGGGACTAGGGGGGGAGACCCTGTACTTC. Residues: CSATLPGLGGETLYF.

The chain has TRBV10-3 and TRBJ2-5, with 10 bases lining up with TRBD1. CDR1 and CDR2 from the germline V gene are ENHRY and SYGVKD. Unmatched junction bases numbered 1, after V lost 4 bases and J lost 5 bases. The CDR3 contains 13 residues. This chain's CDR3 is CAISGTGGETQYF. The CDR3 region has the DNA TGTGCCATCAGTGGGACAGGGGGGGAGACCCAGTACTTC.

The rearrangement links TRBV3-1 to TRBJ2-6, with no clear D. The germline gives CDR1 LGHDT, CDR2 YNNKEL (reference sequence). The CDR3 runs to 16 residues. The V end was cut by 4 bases, the J end by 7 bases, with 17 bases between. Written as DNA, the CDR3 is TGTGCCAGCAGCCCGAGGATACGAGTAATAGCCAACGTCCTGACTTTC. Translation gives CASSPRIRVIANVLTF.

This clonotype was seen a few times. V and J are TRBV10-3 and TRBJ2-7; D might be TRBD1 (6 bases). The CDR3 covers 14 residues. The germline V gene encodes CDR1 ENHRY and CDR2 SYGVKD. V lost 6 bases and J lost 0, with 12 bases in between. The CDR3 DNA sequence: TGTGCCATCAGAGGCCGGGACAACTCCTACGAGCAGTACTTC. As protein: CAIRGRDNSYEQYF.

The chain joins TRBV15 to TRBJ1-3, with D hard to call. Trimming stripped 7 bases from V and 2 bases from J, with 12 bases between. This CDR3 comprises 14 residues. Germline V gene lookup returns CDR1 LNHNV and CDR2 YYDKDF (reference sequence). In DNA, the CDR3 is TGTGCCACCACCGGGAGTCGACCTGGAAACACCATATATTTT. It encodes CATTGSRPGNTIYF.

This chain uses TRBV10-3 with TRBJ1-6, with a weak D call TRBD1 (6 bases). The CDR3 has 15 residues. Germline CDR1 and CDR2: ENHRY and SYGVKD. The V and J ends lost 7 bases and 7 bases respectively, with 17 bases between them. DNA for the CDR3: TGTGCCATCAACCCGGGGGGCAGGGGCAATTCACCCCTCCACTTT. Translating it yields CAINPGGRGNSPLHF.

V and J are TRBV18 and TRBJ2-6; 7 nucleotides match TRBD1. CDR3 length equals 18 residues. V lost 6 bases, J lost 5 bases, and 16 bases stayed unmatched. From germline, CDR1 is KGHSH and CDR2 LQKENI. The CDR3 nucleotides read TGTGCCAGCTCGGAAAAACGACAGGGATCTGTACGGGCCAACGTCCTGACTTTC. Its translation: CASSEKRQGSVRANVLTF.

The rearrangement joins TRBV4-3 to TRBJ2-6; 9 nucleotides agree with TRBD1. The CDR3 consists of 16 residues. In germline, CDR1 is LGHNA, CDR2 YSLEER. With V trimmed by 3 bases and J by 5 bases, 5 bases remained unmatched. The CDR3 here is CASSQLQGARANVLTF. The CDR3 DNA sequence: TGCGCCAGCAGCCAGTTACAGGGGGCTAGGGCCAACGTCCTGACTTTC.

This rearrangement joins TRBV5-1 to TRBJ2-5; 8 bases align to TRBD1. Germline loops: CDR1 SGHRS, CDR2 YFSETQ. There are 14 residues in the CDR3. The trim removed 0 bases at V and 4 bases at J, leaving 2 bases unmatched. This CDR3 reads CASSLGDRGETQYF. CDR3 nucleotides: TGCGCCAGCAGCTTGGGCGACAGGGGAGAGACCCAGTACTTC.